Below are 26 T cell receptor beta chains sequenced from a single sample in a study of OX40 agonist ivuxolimab in advanced cancers. Repertoires were generated with immunoSEQ multiplex PCR, while TCRdb's copy carries only in-frame clones and drops some. The data show approximately 58,000 clones, with roughly 77% seen just once and over 1% held by the top ten. Sequenced material: CD4+ or CD8+ T cells sorted from blood, taken in a trial of the OX40 agonist ivuxolimab. The receptors derive from an adult with an advanced solid tumor such as melanoma, head and neck, liver or kidney cancer.

V gene TRBV5-1 combines with J gene TRBJ2-7; D might be TRBD1 (6 bases). The CDR3 sequence is 15 residues long. V was shortened by 4 bases and J by 5 bases, with 19 bases between the two germline ends. Germline-derived CDR1 and CDR2 are SGHRS and YFSETQ. CDR3 sequence: CASSPPARGVDEQYF. The CDR3 DNA sequence: TGCGCCAGCAGCCCGCCCGCCAGGGGAGTCGACGAGCAGTACTTC. Supplemented by reference TRBV5-1 and TRBJ2-7, the full variable domain reads KAGVTQTPRYLIKTRGQQVTLSCSPISGHRSVSWYQQTPGQGLQFLFEYFSETQRNKGNFPGRFSGRQFSNSRSEMNVSTLELGDSALYLCASSPPARGVDEQYFGPGTRLTVT.

The chain uses TRBV29-1 and TRBJ1-1; a possible D gene is TRBD1 (6 bases). Trimming removed 2 bases from V and 14 bases from J, with 21 bases in between. From germline, CDR1 is SQVTM and CDR2 ANQGSEA. The CDR3 has 13 amino acids. The chain's CDR3 is CSVELLLLRGVFF. In DNA form, the CDR3 reads TGCAGCGTTGAACTCCTTTTGTTGAGGGGGGTCTTCTTT.

This rearrangement joins TRBV30 to TRBJ2-5; 12 bases are shared with TRBD2. The CDR3 sequence is 15 residues long. Germline CDR1 and CDR2: GTSNPN and SVGIG (reference sequence). The V gene end was trimmed by 4 bases and the J gene end by 5 bases; junction bases not matched to a gene: 8. The CDR3 DNA follows: TGTGCCTGGAACCCTAGCGGGAGGGCCGAGGAGACCCAGTACTTC. Its translation: CAWNPSGRAEETQYF.

Regarding this clone: Other DNA sequences in the sample encode the same CDR3. The chain joins TRBV18 to TRBJ2-7, with 9 bases fitting TRBD2. The CDR3 runs 16 residues. V lost 2 bases and J lost 0; bases outside the gene matches: 5. Germline V gives CDR1 KGHSH, CDR2 LQKENI. DNA for the CDR3: TGTGCCAGCTCACCAAGCCTAGCGGGGAACTCCTACGAGCAGTACTTC. This gives the protein CASSPSLAGNSYEQYF.

The J gene is TRBJ2-7, the V gene TRBV7-9; maybe TRBD1 (6 bases). The CDR3 extends over 14 amino acids. CDR1 is SEHNR and CDR2 is FQNEAQ in the germline V gene (reference sequence). Deletions cut 5 bases from V and 5 bases from J, with 16 bases between. CDR3 in amino acids: CASSLTGPADEQYF. Written as DNA, the CDR3 is TGTGCCAGCAGCCTAACAGGGCCGGCGGACGAGCAGTACTTC.

Only a few counts were recorded for this clone. The gene calls are TRBV10-3 and TRBJ2-3; D is perhaps TRBD1 or TRBD2 (5 bases each). Trimming stripped 1 base from V and 0 bases from J, with 11 bases between. There are 16 residues in the CDR3. The germline CDR1 and CDR2 sequences are ENHRY and SYGVKD. CDR3 in amino acids: CAISEYGGGSTDTQYF. The CDR3 DNA follows: TGTGCCATCAGTGAGTATGGTGGGGGAAGCACAGATACGCAGTATTTT.

This clone was counted a few times. This rearrangement joins TRBV5-1 to TRBJ1-1, with 8 bases matching TRBD1. Germline lookup yields CDR1 SGHRS and CDR2 YFSETQ. CDR3 length: 12 amino acids. The V and J ends lost 7 bases and 4 bases, in that order; junction bases with no gene match: 3. The CDR3 DNA sequence: TGCGCCAGCCGTGGACAGGGCACTGAAGCTTTCTTT. Translation: CASRGQGTEAFF.

The chain couples TRBV10-3 to TRBJ2-6; 8 nucleotides align to TRBD2. This CDR3 spans 15 amino acids. V was pared by 10 bases and J by 0 bases, with 5 bases of the junction left unmatched. CDR1 ENHRY and CDR2 SYGVKD come from the germline V gene. CDR3 in amino acids: CATGGASSGANVLTF. The CDR3 coding sequence is TGTGCCACCGGGGGGGCCTCCTCTGGGGCCAACGTCCTGACTTTC.

The rearrangement uses TRBV7-2 and TRBJ2-1; weak D call: TRBD1 (6 bases). The CDR3 is 11 residues long. V shed 5 bases and J shed 16 bases, with 15 bases lying between them. In germline, CDR1 is SGHTA, CDR2 FQGNSA. CDR3 DNA: TGTGCCAGCAGCACCACTAGAGGGGGATTCTTC. Its protein is CASSTTRGGFF.

This clone was observed once. The chain is built from TRBV4-1 and TRBJ2-1; D is perhaps TRBD2 (5 bases). The CDR3 sequence is 14 residues long. Germline loops: CDR1 MGHRA, CDR2 YSYEKL. Trimming took 0 bases from V and 5 from J, leaving 8 bases between them. CDR3 coding DNA: TGCGCCAGCAGCCAAGACCTGGAGGACAATGAGCAGTTCTTC. Its translation: CASSQDLEDNEQFF.

This clone showed up just a few times. The gene calls are TRBV11-2 and TRBJ2-1; 11 bases match TRBD2. Looked up from germline, CDR1 is SGHAT and CDR2 is FQNNGV. V lost 1 base and J lost 5; bases outside the gene matches: 7. The CDR3 has 17 amino acids. CDR3 sequence reads: CASSLGLAGGRNNEQFF. The CDR3 DNA reads TGTGCCAGCAGCTTAGGGCTAGCGGGGGGTCGAAACAATGAGCAGTTCTTC.

This rearrangement joins TRBV6-6 to TRBJ1-6; D gene unclear. The CDR3 runs to 16 residues. Looked up from germline, CDR1 is MNHNY and CDR2 is SVGAGI (reference sequence). The ends were cut back, 6 bases at V and 1 base at J, with 13 bases in the middle. This CDR3 is CASSGRAGSYNSPLHF. In DNA, the CDR3 is TGTGCCAGCAGCGGCCGGGCTGGGTCCTATAATTCACCCCTCCACTTT.

This clone showed up just a few times. The V call is TRBV29-1, the J call TRBJ2-7; TRBD1 aligns across 9 bases. The CDR3 runs to 17 residues. V lost 6 bases and J lost 0; bases outside the gene matches: 15. CDR1 and CDR2 (germline): SQVTM, ANQGSEA. The CDR3 spells CSVAPGQGIPPSYEQYF. CDR3 DNA sequence: TGCAGCGTGGCTCCGGGACAGGGAATTCCCCCCTCCTACGAGCAGTACTTC.

This chain uses TRBV7-2 with TRBJ2-1; 16 nucleotides agree with TRBD2. This CDR3 spans 16 amino acids. The junction had 10 bases not matched to a gene; V was cut back by 10 bases and J by 7 bases. CDR1 is SGHTA and CDR2 is FQGNSA in the germline V gene. This CDR3 reads CATRRPGLAGGNEQFF. The CDR3 DNA sequence: TGTGCCACGCGAAGGCCGGGACTAGCGGGAGGGAATGAGCAGTTCTTC.

The CDR3: CSVVNPQEQFF. CDR3 bases: TGCAGCGTTGTAAACCCTCAGGAGCAGTTCTTC. The chain couples TRBV29-1 to TRBJ2-1; D uncertain. The germline V gene has CDR1 SQVTM and CDR2 ANQGSEA. The CDR3 is made up of 11 amino acids. V lost 4 bases, J lost 10 bases, and 11 bases lay in between.

This clone was picked up a small number of times. CDR3 sequence (DNA): TGTGCCAGCAGCTTCGGACAGGGGCGGAACACTGAAGCTTTCTTT. Translating gives CASSFGQGRNTEAFF. V gene TRBV7-9 combines with J gene TRBJ1-1; 9 bases agree with TRBD1. This CDR3 comprises 15 residues. The ends lost 3 bases at V and 1 base at J; junction bases unmatched: 3. Per the germline V gene, CDR1 is SEHNR and CDR2 is FQNEAQ (reference sequence).

The chain employs TRBV12-5 and TRBJ2-7, with D uncertain. This CDR3 contains 13 residues. V was trimmed by 5 bases and J by 2 bases, leaving 10 bases between them. CDR1 is LGHNT and CDR2 is FRNRAP in the germline V gene. The CDR3, as DNA: TGTGCTAGTGGTCCGACCGGACCCTACGAGCAGTACTTC. It yields the protein CASGPTGPYEQYF.

This chain joins TRBV9 and TRBJ2-1; D is unresolved. V dropped 3 bases and J dropped 7 bases, with 14 bases sitting between them. CDR3 length: 14 residues. Germline V lookup: CDR1 SGDLS, CDR2 YYNGEE. The CDR3 bases are TGTGCCAGCAGCGCCCGAGGAGAATCGAATGAGCAGTTCTTC. Translated, it gives CASSARGESNEQFF. The whole variable domain, remainder taken from reference TRBV9 and TRBJ2-1, is DSGVTQTPKHLITATGQRVTLRCSPRSGDLSVYWYQQSLDQGLQFLIQYYNGEERAKGNILERFSAQQFPDLHSELNLSSLELGDSALYFCASSARGESNEQFFGPGTRLTVL.

V usage is TRBV7-6 and J usage is TRBJ1-2, with a tentative D call TRBD1 (5 bases). The CDR3 runs 13 residues. V was pared by 1 base and J by 12 bases, with 15 bases between. CDR1 SGHVS and CDR2 FNYEAQ come from the germline V gene. The CDR3 region is CASSLGDRTRHTF. As DNA, the CDR3 is TGTGCCAGCAGCTTAGGAGACAGAACGCGTCACACCTTC.

The chain is built from TRBV30 and TRBJ1-4, with TRBD1 matching 7 bases. The germline V gene encodes CDR1 GTSNPN and CDR2 SVGIG (reference sequence). V was clipped by 3 bases and J by 3 bases; unmatched bases: 4. This CDR3 has 14 amino acids. The CDR3 spells CAWRDRSSNEKLFF. The CDR3 DNA reads TGTGCCTGGAGGGACAGGAGTTCTAATGAAAAACTGTTTTTT.

This CDR3 is CASGSRQGADTQYF. In DNA form, the CDR3 reads TGTGCTAGTGGTTCCCGACAGGGGGCAGATACGCAGTATTTT. This rearrangement joins TRBV12-5 to TRBJ2-3; the match to TRBD1 covers 9 bases. Germline trimming cut 4 bases from V and 4 bases from J; bases unmatched to any gene: 3. Germline V lookup: CDR1 LGHNT, CDR2 FRNRAP. The CDR3 is 14 amino acids.

A single count supports this clone. The gene calls are TRBV18 and TRBJ1-3, with D hard to call. Trimming removed 3 bases from V and 4 bases from J, with 4 bases in between. The CDR3 length is 12 residues. Germline values: CDR1 KGHSH, CDR2 LQKENI. The DNA for the CDR3 is TGTGCCAGCTCACCTGGGGGAAACACCATATATTTT. It specifies CASSPGGNTIYF.

The genes are TRBV27 and TRBJ1-4, with D unresolved. The V gene lost 8 bases and the J gene lost 8 bases, with 15 bases spanning the gap. Germline V gene data show CDR1 as MNHEY and CDR2 as SMNVEV (reference sequence). The CDR3 has 13 residues. CDR3 sequence: CASRSVEAEKLFF. CDR3 sequence (DNA): TGTGCCAGCCGATCGGTAGAAGCGGAAAAACTGTTTTTT.

This CDR3 is CASTPGNYGYTF. For the CDR3, the DNA is TGTGCCAGTACCCCGGGGAACTATGGCTACACCTTC. The gene calls are TRBV19 and TRBJ1-2, with D unresolved. The germline CDR1 and CDR2 sequences are LNHDA and SQIVND (reference sequence). Trimming pared 7 bases from V and 2 bases from J, leaving 8 bases between. CDR3 length equals 12 residues.

This chain links TRBV6-5 with TRBJ2-5; 9 positions agree with TRBD1. The better agreement between TRBJ2-7 and the DNA end casts doubt on the J call. This CDR3 comprises 15 residues. Germline V CDR1 and CDR2: MNHEY, SVGAGI. The CDR3 loop reads CASSYSRQGAYEQYF. CDR3 nucleotide sequence: TGTGCCAGCAGTTACTCAAGACAGGGGGCCTACGAGCAGTACTTC.

The chain has TRBV30 and TRBJ2-4, with 11 bases fitting TRBD2. The CDR3 spans 14 residues. After removal of 3 bases from V and 7 bases from J, the junction contained 5 bases not matched to a gene. Germline V lookup: CDR1 GTSNPN, CDR2 SVGIG (reference sequence). CDR3 in amino acids: CAWSGTSGVNIQYF. CDR3 DNA: TGTGCCTGGAGCGGGACTAGCGGCGTTAACATTCAGTACTTC.